The source of this TCR beta chain is a study of cytomegalovirus exposure and HLA in healthy donors. This clone has only a few counts. 60 Vbeta and 13 Jbeta primers were used in PCR. The table came from immunoSEQ multiplex PCR; TCRdb's copy has only in-frame clones and leaves some out. The table has approximately 190,000 clones, about three quarters seen once. V shed 5 bases, J shed 5 bases, and the junction held 11 bases outside the gene matches. CDR3 length equals 16 residues. Germline loops: CDR1 SSHAT, CDR2 FNYEAQ (reference sequence). Sequencing was performed on PBMCs. The TCR sequence derives from a woman aged 25 to 45 in good health and CMV-seropositive. This rearrangement joins TRBV7-7 to TRBJ2-3; 9 bases are shared with TRBD1. CDR3 nucleotide sequence: TGTGCCAGCAGCGTTGCCCCGGGACAGGGAAAAGATACGCAGTATTTT. Its protein is CASSVAPGQGKDTQYF.